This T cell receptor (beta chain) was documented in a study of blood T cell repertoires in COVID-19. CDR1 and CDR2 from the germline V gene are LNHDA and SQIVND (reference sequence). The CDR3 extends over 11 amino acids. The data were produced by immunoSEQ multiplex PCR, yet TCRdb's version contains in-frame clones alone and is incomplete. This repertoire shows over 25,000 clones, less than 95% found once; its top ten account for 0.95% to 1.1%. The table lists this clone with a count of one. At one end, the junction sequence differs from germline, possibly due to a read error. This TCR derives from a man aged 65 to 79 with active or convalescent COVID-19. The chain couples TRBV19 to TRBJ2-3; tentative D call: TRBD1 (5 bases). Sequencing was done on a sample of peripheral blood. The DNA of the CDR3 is TGTGCCAGCCTCCAACTGGACACCGCGAATTTT. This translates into CASLQLDTANF.